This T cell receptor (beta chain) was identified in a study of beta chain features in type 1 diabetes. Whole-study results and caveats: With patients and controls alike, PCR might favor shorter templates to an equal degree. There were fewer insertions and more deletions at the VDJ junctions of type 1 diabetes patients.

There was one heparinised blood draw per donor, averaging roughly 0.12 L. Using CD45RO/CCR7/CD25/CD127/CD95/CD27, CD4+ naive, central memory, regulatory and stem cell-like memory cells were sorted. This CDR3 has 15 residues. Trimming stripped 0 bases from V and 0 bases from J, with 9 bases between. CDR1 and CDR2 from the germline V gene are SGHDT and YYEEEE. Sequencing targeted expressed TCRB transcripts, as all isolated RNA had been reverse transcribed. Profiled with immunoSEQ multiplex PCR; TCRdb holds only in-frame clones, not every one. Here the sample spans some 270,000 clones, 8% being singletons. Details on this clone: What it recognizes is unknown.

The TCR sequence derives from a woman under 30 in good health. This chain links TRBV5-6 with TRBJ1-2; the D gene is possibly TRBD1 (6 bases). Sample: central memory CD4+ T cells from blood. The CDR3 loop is CASSLGRTANYGYTF. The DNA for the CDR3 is TGTGCCAGCAGCTTGGGTAGGACAGCTAACTATGGCTACACCTTC.